This T cell receptor (beta chain) was obtained from a study of PD-1 blockade in mismatch repair-deficient tumors. On the study more broadly: Patients had approximately 13 mismatch repair-deficient cancer types and were previously treated and progressing.

The V segment lost 5 bases and the J segment 7 bases; nucleotides outside the gene matches: 9. CDR3 length: 14 residues. CDR1 and CDR2 from the germline V gene are MNHEY and SMNVEV (reference sequence). Every patient had mismatch repair deficiency by PCR or immunohistochemistry. With regard to this clone: Its target is not known.

Study-level results: Rapid post-treatment expansion, then contraction, generally preceding radiologic response, marked tumor-resident clones.

Some clones are missing from TCRdb's copy, which holds only in-frame ones; the method was immunoSEQ multiplex PCR. In the table there are around 9,000 clones, more than 80% of which are singletons. The genes are TRBV27 and TRBJ2-7; 9 bases match TRBD1. The clonotype comes from an adult with mismatch repair-deficient cancer. This specimen was PBMCs, taken about 48 weeks after starting pembrolizumab. Here the CDR3 DNA reads TGTGCCAGCAGTCCCTCCGGGACAGGGAATGAGCAGTACTTC. This translates into CASSPSGTGNEQYF.